Listed below are T cell receptor beta chains from one sample, sequenced in a study of blood T cell repertoires in COVID-19. The assay was immunoSEQ multiplex PCR, and TCRdb's table has in-frame clones only and misses some. The table lists around 250,000 clones, roughly 86% of them singletons. Sequenced input: peripheral blood. The receptor source for this set is a man at least 80 years old with acute or convalescent COVID-19. CDR3s leave out the opening cysteine and the closing phenylalanine or tryptophan. Fields, in order: CDR3 protein, J gene, clone size, V gene, CDR3 length. The size of a clone is reported for some rows only, either as once, few or many, or as a class for expanded clones.

ASSRLAGGNEQF	TRBJ2-1	NA	TRBV11-2	12
ASSQGAPTEAF	TRBJ1-1	NA	TRBV3-1/TRBV3-2	11
ASSPPGASGNTIY	TRBJ1-3	few	TRBV18	13
ASSLMDRSYEQY	TRBJ2-7	NA	TRBV5-4	12
ASSLVGSVNQPQH	TRBJ1-5	NA	TRBV7-2	13
ASSSYTGFHEQY	TRBJ2-7	NA	TRBV7-2	12
ASSLSGAEAF	TRBJ1-1	NA	TRBV12-3/TRBV12-4	10
ASSEMGSQGQPQH	TRBJ1-5	once	TRBV2	13
ASSPDGENYGYT	TRBJ1-2	few	TRBV6-5	12
ARGGGYQPQH	TRBJ1-5	NA	TRBV19	10
ASSSETGVQPQH	TRBJ1-5	NA	TRBV19	12
ASSPLSRVGRGGSSPLH	TRBJ1-6	few	TRBV11-2	17
ASSPGLGGSGANVLT	TRBJ2-6	NA	TRBV14	15
ASSLGGQVINEKLF	TRBJ1-4	NA	TRBV7-9	14
ASSYPNQGNTEAF	TRBJ1-1	NA	TRBV6-5	13
ASSQGTGGEQY	TRBJ2-7	NA	TRBV3-1/TRBV3-2	11
ASSIRQGEDGYT	TRBJ1-2	NA	TRBV7-9	12
ASSTGQQSSGNTIY	TRBJ1-3	NA	TRBV5-1	14
ASSLDRRGSPLH	TRBJ1-6	once	TRBV5-4	12
ASSVATGDLLNSPLH	TRBJ1-6	NA	TRBV9	15
ASGGLAGPTDTQY	TRBJ2-3	NA	TRBV27	13
ASSPGQGWPQH	TRBJ1-5	few	TRBV7-9	11
ASRREGVTEAF	TRBJ1-1	NA	TRBV28	11
ASSSLVAGTTDTQY	TRBJ2-3	NA	TRBV5-1	14
ASASLGQGRYGYT	TRBJ1-2	NA	TRBV19	13
ASRGRAKNIQY	TRBJ2-4	NA	TRBV19	11
ASSRSYNEQF	TRBJ2-1	NA	TRBV14	10
ASSDSPPGQGTSYNSPLH	TRBJ1-6	NA	TRBV6-4	18
ASNPGQGPGGNTIY	TRBJ1-3	NA	TRBV3-1/TRBV3-2	14
ASSPSGGRGTEAF	TRBJ1-1	NA	TRBV5-8	13
ASSIDPATGSTEAF	TRBJ1-1	NA	TRBV19	14
ASRGGNYGYT	TRBJ1-2	few	TRBV25-1	10
ASSLQGAYEQY	TRBJ2-7	NA	TRBV14	11
ASSRTRLYTQY	TRBJ2-3	NA	TRBV7-6	11
ASSFTSGAYEQY	TRBJ2-7	few	TRBV5-1	12
ASSSTSGRFDEQF	TRBJ2-1	NA	TRBV5-1	13
SVGATGFSYEQY	TRBJ2-7	once	TRBV29-1	12
ASSLLNINTEAF	TRBJ1-1	NA	TRBV7-2	12
ASSSSTGGNAEAF	TRBJ1-1	NA	TRBV9	13
ASSLVGRGGGGANYGYT	TRBJ1-2	NA	TRBV5-6	17
ASSYDRDNSPLH	TRBJ1-6	NA	TRBV6-4	12
ASSYSVEDTQY	TRBJ2-3	once	TRBV6-6	11
ASSPLFQDGEQY	TRBJ2-7	NA	TRBV18	12
ASSYSMGRAEAF	TRBJ1-1	NA	TRBV6-2/TRBV6-3	12
ASSLLTGGSYEQY	TRBJ2-7	NA	TRBV5-1	13
ASSPGAGSPLH	TRBJ1-6	NA	TRBV7-2	11
ASSQGAGGEPDTQY	TRBJ2-3	once	TRBV4-3	14
ASSSRLLGVESYEQY	TRBJ2-7	once	TRBV5-1	15
ASSRRGTAYNEQF	TRBJ2-1	NA	TRBV6-5	13